These T cell receptor beta chains were read from a single sample in a study of blood T cells in healthy people across ages. TCRdb fed the 5' RACE reads into MiXCR, producing one record per CDR3 protein. Here the sample spans approximately 1.5 million distinct CDR3 sequences, approximately 43% being singletons. The sample taken for sequencing was blood. All receptors come from a woman younger than 30 in good health. CDR3s include the opening cysteine and the closing phenylalanine or tryptophan. The D gene is left open where the match is weak. Not every row has a clone size; where given, it reads once, few, many or a size class.

J: TRBJ2-6
size: .
D: .
V: TRBV6-5
CDR3: CASSYDSNSGANVLTF
DNA: TGTGCCAGCAGTTACGACAGCAACTCTGGGGCCAACGTCCTGACTTTC

J: TRBJ2-7
size: .
D: .
V: TRBV12-3/TRBV12-4
CDR3: CASSSNLGPYEQYF
DNA: TGTGCCAGCAGTTCCAACCTAGGGCCCTACGAGCAGTACTTC

J: TRBJ2-5
size: .
D: .
V: TRBV9
CDR3: CASSVDPGVSWKQYF
DNA: TGTGCCAGCAGCGTAGATCCGGGAGTTTCGTGGAAGCAGTACTTC

J: TRBJ2-5
size: .
D: TRBD2
V: TRBV10-1
CDR3: CASSEIRGGVNEQYF
DNA: TGCGCCAGCAGTGAGATCCGGGGGGGTGTAAATGAGCAGTACTTC

J: TRBJ2-5
size: .
D: TRBD2
V: TRBV6-2/TRBV6-3
CDR3: CASSYSWLAGGNNEQYF
DNA: TGTGCCAGCAGTTACTCGTGGCTAGCGGGGGGCAACAATGAGCAGTACTTC

J: TRBJ2-1
size: .
D: TRBD1
V: TRBV10-3
CDR3: CAIRTGTGEKDEQFF
DNA: TGTGCCATCAGGACGGGGACAGGGGAAAAGGATGAGCAGTTCTTC

J: TRBJ1-1
size: .
D: .
V: TRBV10-3
CDR3: CAVSEPRGGWDTEAFF
DNA: TGTGCCGTCAGTGAGCCCAGAGGAGGTTGGGACACTGAAGCTTTCTTT

J: TRBJ1-1
size: .
D: .
V: TRBV27
CDR3: CASRAGGVNTEAFF
DNA: TGTGCCAGCAGAGCGGGGGGGGTTAACACTGAAGCTTTCTTT

J: TRBJ2-5
size: .
D: .
V: TRBV6-5
CDR3: CATVSRNEQYF
DNA: TGTGCCACAGTAAGCCGCAATGAGCAGTACTTC

J: TRBJ1-5
size: .
D: .
V: TRBV25-1
CDR3: CASSEGNSDYPQPQHF
DNA: TGTGCCAGCAGTGAGGGGAACAGCGACTACCCACAGCCCCAGCATTTT

J: TRBJ2-1
size: many
D: TRBD2
V: TRBV28
CDR3: CASSLLAGRNEQFF
DNA: TGTGCCAGCAGTTTACTAGCGGGAAGGAATGAGCAGTTCTTC

J: TRBJ2-5
size: .
D: TRBD1
V: TRBV20-1
CDR3: CSVGQGLSNEQYF
DNA: TGCAGTGTCGGACAGGGTCTGTCGAATGAGCAGTACTTC

J: TRBJ1-2
size: .
D: .
V: TRBV28
CDR3: CASSLLKGRGGGYTF
DNA: TGTGCCAGCAGTTTATTGAAGGGCAGGGGCGGTGGCTACACCTTC

J: TRBJ2-5
size: many
D: .
V: TRBV6-2/TRBV6-3
CDR3: CASSPRVETQYF
DNA: TGTGCCAGCAGCCCACGAGTGGAGACCCAGTACTTC

J: TRBJ2-7
size: few
D: .
V: TRBV7-9
CDR3: CASKSVGDSYEQYF
DNA: TGTGCCAGCAAAAGCGTCGGGGACTCCTACGAGCAGTACTTC

J: TRBJ2-7
size: .
D: TRBD2
V: TRBV7-2
CDR3: CASSFTPSGYEQYF
DNA: TGTGCCAGCAGCTTTACCCCTAGCGGCTACGAGCAGTACTTC

J: TRBJ1-2
size: .
D: .
V: TRBV20-1
CDR3: CSARVMTNYGYTF
DNA: TGCAGTGCTAGAGTAATGACTAACTATGGCTACACCTTC

J: TRBJ2-7
size: .
D: TRBD2
V: TRBV20-1
CDR3: CSARPRSGSAEQYF
DNA: TGCAGTGCTAGACCCCGCAGCGGGAGCGCCGAGCAGTACTTC

J: TRBJ2-1
size: once
D: .
V: TRBV20-1
CDR3: CSASSLSQETQFF
DNA: TGCAGTGCTAGTAGCCTATCCCAAGAGACCCAGTTCTTC

J: TRBJ2-7
size: few
D: TRBD1
V: TRBV5-5
CDR3: CASSLEVTGYYEQYF
DNA: TGTGCCAGCAGCTTGGAGGTGACAGGGTACTACGAGCAGTACTTC

J: TRBJ2-3
size: .
D: TRBD2
V: TRBV27
CDR3: CASSFWTSGYTQYF
DNA: TGTGCCAGCAGTTTTTGGACTAGCGGGTATACGCAGTATTTT

J: TRBJ2-1
size: few
D: .
V: TRBV2
CDR3: CANRAGSYNEQFF
DNA: TGTGCCAACCGAGCGGGTTCCTACAATGAGCAGTTCTTC

J: TRBJ2-7
size: .
D: .
V: TRBV29-1
CDR3: CSVRTESTYEQYF
DNA: TGCAGCGTTCGAACAGAGAGTACCTACGAGCAGTACTTC

J: TRBJ1-4
size: many
D: .
V: TRBV4-3
CDR3: CASSQDVGRGGEKLFF
DNA: TGCGCCAGCAGCCAAGATGTGGGGCGGGGCGGTGAAAAACTGTTTTTT

J: TRBJ2-1
size: few
D: TRBD2
V: TRBV6-5
CDR3: CASSYAGEVEQFF
DNA: TGTGCCAGCAGTTACGCGGGAGAGGTTGAGCAGTTCTTC

J: TRBJ2-1
size: few
D: TRBD2
V: TRBV6-2/TRBV6-3
CDR3: CASRKLGPGLAGGLEQFF
DNA: TGTGCCAGCAGAAAATTGGGCCCGGGACTAGCGGGAGGCCTTGAGCAGTTCTTC

J: TRBJ2-7
size: few
D: .
V: TRBV7-2
CDR3: CASSSLHEQYF
DNA: TGTGCCAGCAGCTCGCTCCACGAGCAGTACTTC

J: TRBJ2-2
size: .
D: .
V: TRBV29-1
CDR3: CSVETRLNTGELFF
DNA: TGCAGCGTTGAAACGCGTTTGAACACCGGGGAGCTGTTTTTT

J: TRBJ2-7
size: .
D: TRBD2
V: TRBV27
CDR3: CAGSDGLAGVFSSYEQYF
DNA: TGTGCCGGCAGTGACGGACTAGCGGGCGTTTTCAGCTCCTACGAGCAGTACTTC

J: TRBJ1-1
size: .
D: .
V: TRBV7-2
CDR3: CASSLVRAMTTEAFF
DNA: TGTGCCAGCAGCTTAGTACGGGCTATGACCACTGAAGCTTTCTTT

J: TRBJ2-5
size: .
D: TRBD2
V: TRBV10-3
CDR3: CAISDPAGSQGTQYF
DNA: TGTGCCATCAGTGACCCAGCGGGGAGCCAAGGGACCCAGTACTTC

J: TRBJ1-4
size: .
D: .
V: TRBV2
CDR3: CASSEYGEKLFF
DNA: TGTGCCAGCAGTGAATATGGGGAAAAACTGTTTTTT

J: TRBJ2-1
size: .
D: TRBD1
V: TRBV11-2
CDR3: CASSIRDSNNEQFF
DNA: TGTGCCAGCAGCATCCGGGACAGCAACAATGAGCAGTTCTTC

J: TRBJ1-5
size: .
D: TRBD1
V: TRBV12-3/TRBV12-4
CDR3: CASRRQGRAQPQHF
DNA: TGTGCCAGCAGAAGACAGGGGAGGGCTCAGCCCCAGCATTTT

J: TRBJ1-4
size: .
D: TRBD1
V: TRBV15
CDR3: CATSRGQGEEKLFF
DNA: TGTGCCACCAGCAGGGGACAGGGGGAAGAAAAACTGTTTTTT

J: TRBJ1-1
size: .
D: TRBD1
V: TRBV27
CDR3: CASSPRDSGMAEAFF
DNA: TGTGCCAGCAGTCCTAGGGACAGTGGTATGGCCGAAGCTTTCTTT

J: TRBJ2-1
size: .
D: .
V: TRBV29-1
CDR3: CSVEGGLEKGYNEQFF
DNA: TGCAGCGTTGAAGGGGGTCTGGAGAAGGGGTACAATGAGCAGTTCTTC

J: TRBJ2-5
size: .
D: TRBD1
V: TRBV10-3
CDR3: CAIRDPDRGQETQYF
DNA: TGTGCCATCAGAGATCCTGACAGGGGCCAAGAGACCCAGTACTTC

J: TRBJ2-2
size: .
D: .
V: TRBV19
CDR3: CASTSGPFKQGGELFF
DNA: TGTGCCAGTACCTCCGGCCCATTCAAACAGGGCGGGGAGCTGTTTTTT

J: TRBJ2-7
size: .
D: .
V: TRBV20-1
CDR3: CSARPMTGYEQYF
DNA: TGCAGTGCTAGGCCAATGACGGGGTACGAGCAGTACTTC

J: TRBJ1-1
size: .
D: TRBD1
V: TRBV10-3
CDR3: CAISKTGGDTEAFF
DNA: TGTGCCATCAGCAAGACAGGGGGGGACACTGAAGCTTTCTTT

J: TRBJ2-1
size: .
D: TRBD2
V: TRBV20-1
CDR3: CSAPNRQRGGHNEQFF
DNA: TGCAGTGCCCCCAACCGGCAGCGGGGGGGCCACAATGAGCAGTTCTTC

J: TRBJ2-1
size: .
D: TRBD2
V: TRBV10-3
CDR3: CAISESGSGRPYNEQFF
DNA: TGTGCCATCAGTGAGTCGGGTAGCGGGAGGCCATACAATGAGCAGTTCTTC

J: TRBJ1-2
size: few
D: .
V: TRBV7-9
CDR3: CASSPPLIYGYTF
DNA: TGTGCCAGCAGCCCACCCCTCATTTATGGCTACACCTTC

J: TRBJ1-2
size: few
D: .
V: TRBV29-1
CDR3: CSVEGVGTPSLPSGYTF
DNA: TGCAGCGTTGAGGGGGTTGGGACCCCGAGCCTACCGTCTGGCTACACCTTC

J: TRBJ1-4
size: .
D: .
V: TRBV6-2/TRBV6-3
CDR3: CASSYFSTNEKLFF
DNA: TGTGCCAGCAGTTACTTCTCAACTAATGAAAAACTGTTTTTT

J: TRBJ1-5
size: .
D: TRBD1
V: TRBV20-1
CDR3: CSAPRRTGGFNQPQHF
DNA: TGCAGTGCTCCGAGGCGCACAGGGGGTTTCAATCAGCCCCAGCATTTT

J: TRBJ1-4
size: few
D: .
V: TRBV7-2
CDR3: CASSTRERSEKLFF
DNA: TGTGCCAGCAGCACCAGGGAAAGAAGTGAAAAACTGTTTTTT

J: TRBJ2-3
size: .
D: TRBD2
V: TRBV9
CDR3: CASSVGVSGGMDYTQYF
DNA: TGTGCCAGCAGCGTTGGGGTTAGCGGGGGTATGGATTATACGCAGTATTTT

J: TRBJ2-7
size: .
D: TRBD2
V: TRBV24-1
CDR3: CATSDGGLGYNEQYF
DNA: TGTGCCACCAGTGATGGGGGACTAGGCTACAATGAGCAGTACTTC

J: TRBJ2-1
size: .
D: .
V: TRBV24-1
CDR3: CATARGSGYSYNEQFF
DNA: TGTGCCACCGCGAGAGGTAGCGGATACTCCTACAATGAGCAGTTCTTC